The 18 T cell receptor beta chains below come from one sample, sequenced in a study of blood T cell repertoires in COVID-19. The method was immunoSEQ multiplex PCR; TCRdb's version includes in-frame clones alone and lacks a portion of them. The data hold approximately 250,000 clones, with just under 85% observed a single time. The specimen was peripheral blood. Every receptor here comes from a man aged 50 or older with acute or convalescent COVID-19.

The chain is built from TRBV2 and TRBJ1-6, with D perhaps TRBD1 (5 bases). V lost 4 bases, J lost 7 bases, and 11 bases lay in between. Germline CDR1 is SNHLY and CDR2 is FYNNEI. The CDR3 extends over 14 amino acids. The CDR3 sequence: CASSGGVPNSPLHF. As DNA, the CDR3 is TGTGCCAGCAGTGGGGGCGTCCCAAATTCACCCCTCCACTTT.

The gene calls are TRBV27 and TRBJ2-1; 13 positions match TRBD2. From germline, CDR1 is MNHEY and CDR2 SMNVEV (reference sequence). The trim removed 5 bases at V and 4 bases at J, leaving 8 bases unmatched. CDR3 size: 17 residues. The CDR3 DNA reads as TGTGCCAGCAGTCCCCGGACTAGCGGGAGAAAGTACAATGAGCAGTTCTTC. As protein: CASSPRTSGRKYNEQFF.

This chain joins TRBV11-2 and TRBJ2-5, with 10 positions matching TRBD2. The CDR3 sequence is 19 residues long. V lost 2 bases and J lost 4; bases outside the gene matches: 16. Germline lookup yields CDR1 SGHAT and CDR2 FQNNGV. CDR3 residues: CASSLKGGDTSGIRETQYF. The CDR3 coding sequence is TGTGCCAGCAGCTTAAAGGGTGGAGATACTAGCGGGATTCGAGAGACCCAGTACTTC. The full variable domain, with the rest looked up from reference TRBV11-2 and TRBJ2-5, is EAGVAQSPRYKIIEKRQSVAFWCNPISGHATLYWYQQILGQGPKLLIQFQNNGVVDDSQLPKDRFSAERLKGVDSTLKIQPAKLEDSAVYLCASSLKGGDTSGIRETQYFGPGTRLLVL.

In nucleotides, the CDR3 is TGTGCCAGCAGTTACAGGCAGACAGGGATAAGATCCTATAATTCACCCCTCCACTTT. Translated: CASSYRQTGIRSYNSPLHF. V gene TRBV6-2 or TRBV6-3 combines with J gene TRBJ1-6; 7 bases are shared with TRBD1. V lost 2 bases and J lost 1; bases outside the gene matches: 11. Germline values: CDR1 MNHEY, CDR2 SVGEGT. The CDR3 loop spans 19 amino acids.

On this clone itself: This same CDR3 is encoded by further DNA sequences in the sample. CDR3 in DNA: TGTGCCAGTAGCCACCGGACAGACCAGCCCCAGCATTTT. Translation gives CASSHRTDQPQHF. This chain links TRBV19 with TRBJ1-5; D perhaps matches TRBD1 (6 bases). The CDR3 has 13 residues. CDR1 is LNHDA and CDR2 is SQIVND in the germline V gene (reference sequence). Between the trimmed V and J ends, which lost 6 bases and 7 bases, there was a span of 13 bases.

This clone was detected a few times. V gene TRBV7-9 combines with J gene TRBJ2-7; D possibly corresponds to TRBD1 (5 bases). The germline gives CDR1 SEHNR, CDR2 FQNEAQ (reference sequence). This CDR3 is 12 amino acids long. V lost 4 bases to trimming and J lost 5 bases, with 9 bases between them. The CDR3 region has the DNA TGTGCCAGCAGCTCCGGCAGGGACGAGCAGTACTTC. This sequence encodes CASSSGRDEQYF.

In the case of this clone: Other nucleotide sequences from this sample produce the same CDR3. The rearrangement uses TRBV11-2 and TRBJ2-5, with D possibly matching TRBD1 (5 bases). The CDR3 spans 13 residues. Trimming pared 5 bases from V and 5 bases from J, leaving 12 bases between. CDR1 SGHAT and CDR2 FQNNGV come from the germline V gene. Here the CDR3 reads CASSRDREETQYF. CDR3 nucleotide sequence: TGTGCCAGCAGCCGAGACAGAGAGGAGACCCAGTACTTC.

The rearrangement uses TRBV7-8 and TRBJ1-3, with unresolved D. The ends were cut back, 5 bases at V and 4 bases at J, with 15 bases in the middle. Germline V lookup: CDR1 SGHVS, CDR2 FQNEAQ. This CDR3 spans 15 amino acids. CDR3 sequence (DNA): TGTGCCAGCAGCCGCCCTCGGGGTACGGGAAACACCATATATTTT. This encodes CASSRPRGTGNTIYF.

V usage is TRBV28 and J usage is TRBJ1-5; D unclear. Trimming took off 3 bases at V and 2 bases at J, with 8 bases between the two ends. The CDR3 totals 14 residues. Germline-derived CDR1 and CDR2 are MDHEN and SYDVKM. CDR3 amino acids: CASSLTLGNQPQHF. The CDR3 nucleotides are TGTGCCAGCAGTTTGACATTAGGCAATCAGCCCCAGCATTTT.

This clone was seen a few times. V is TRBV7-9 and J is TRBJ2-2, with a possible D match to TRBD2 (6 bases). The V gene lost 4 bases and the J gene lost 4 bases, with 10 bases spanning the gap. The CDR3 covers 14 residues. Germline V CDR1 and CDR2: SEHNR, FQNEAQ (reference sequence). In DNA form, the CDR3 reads TGTGCCAGCAGCTATAGCGGATTCACCGGGGAGCTGTTTTTT. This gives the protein CASSYSGFTGELFF.

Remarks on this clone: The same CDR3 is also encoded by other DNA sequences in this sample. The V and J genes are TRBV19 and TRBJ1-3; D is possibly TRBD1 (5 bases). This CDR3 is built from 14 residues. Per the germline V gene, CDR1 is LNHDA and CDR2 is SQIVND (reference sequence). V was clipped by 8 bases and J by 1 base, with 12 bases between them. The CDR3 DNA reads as TGTGCCAGTTCATCAGGGTTTTCTGGAAACACCATATATTTT. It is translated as CASSSGFSGNTIYF. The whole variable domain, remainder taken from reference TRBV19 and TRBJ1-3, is DGGITQSPKYLFRKEGQNVTLSCEQNLNHDAMYWYRQDPGQGLRLIYYSQIVNDFQKGDIAEGYSVSREKKESFPLTVTSAQKNPTAFYLCASSSGFSGNTIYFGEGSWLTVV.

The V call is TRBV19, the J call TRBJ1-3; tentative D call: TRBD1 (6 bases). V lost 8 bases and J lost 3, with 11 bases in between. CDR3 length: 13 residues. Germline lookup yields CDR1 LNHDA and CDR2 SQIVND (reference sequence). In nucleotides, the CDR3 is TGTGCCAGTGCTATCAGGGGTGGAAACACCATATATTTT. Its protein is CASAIRGGNTIYF. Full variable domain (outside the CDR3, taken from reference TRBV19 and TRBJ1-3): DGGITQSPKYLFRKEGQNVTLSCEQNLNHDAMYWYRQDPGQGLRLIYYSQIVNDFQKGDIAEGYSVSREKKESFPLTVTSAQKNPTAFYLCASAIRGGNTIYFGEGSWLTVV.

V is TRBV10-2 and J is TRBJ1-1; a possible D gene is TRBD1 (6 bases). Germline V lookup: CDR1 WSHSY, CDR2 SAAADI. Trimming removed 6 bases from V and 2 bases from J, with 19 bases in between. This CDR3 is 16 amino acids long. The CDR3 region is CASRFGGGRPNTEAFF. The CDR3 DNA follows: TGCGCCAGCAGGTTCGGTGGGGGCCGACCTAACACTGAAGCTTTCTTT.

This CDR3 reads CARSYAGVASVNTEAFF. The CDR3 DNA is TGTGCCAGAAGCTATGCAGGGGTTGCCTCCGTGAACACTGAAGCTTTCTTT. The genes are TRBV5-3 and TRBJ1-1; D possibly corresponds to TRBD1 (6 bases). TRBV5-3 is known as an ORF, though its function is uncertain. The CDR3 spans 17 residues. The ends were cut back, 3 bases at V and 0 bases at J, with 18 bases in the middle.

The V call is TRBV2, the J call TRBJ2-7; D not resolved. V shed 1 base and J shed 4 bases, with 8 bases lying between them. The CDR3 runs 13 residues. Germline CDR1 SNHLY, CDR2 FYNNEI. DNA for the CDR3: TGTGCCAGCAGTGAAGGCTGGCAGTACGAGCAGTACTTC. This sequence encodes CASSEGWQYEQYF.

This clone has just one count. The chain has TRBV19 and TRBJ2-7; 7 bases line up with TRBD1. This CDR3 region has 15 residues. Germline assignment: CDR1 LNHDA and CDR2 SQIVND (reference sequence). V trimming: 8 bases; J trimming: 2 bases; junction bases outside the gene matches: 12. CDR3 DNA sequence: TGTGCCAGTCAAAACCTCCGGGACAGAACCTACGAGCAGTACTTC. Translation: CASQNLRDRTYEQYF.

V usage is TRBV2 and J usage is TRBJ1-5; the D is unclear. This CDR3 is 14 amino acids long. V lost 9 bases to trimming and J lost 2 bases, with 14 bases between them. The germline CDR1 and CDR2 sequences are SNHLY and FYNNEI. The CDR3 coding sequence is TGTGCCAGTGCGGCGAGGGCGGGCAATCAGCCCCAGCATTTT. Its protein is CASAARAGNQPQHF.

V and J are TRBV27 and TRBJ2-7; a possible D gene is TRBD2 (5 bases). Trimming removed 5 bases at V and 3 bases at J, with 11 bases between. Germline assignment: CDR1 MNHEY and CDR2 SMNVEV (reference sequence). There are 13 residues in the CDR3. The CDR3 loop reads CASSPLGGYEQYF. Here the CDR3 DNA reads TGTGCCAGCAGTCCCCTCGGAGGCTACGAGCAGTACTTC.